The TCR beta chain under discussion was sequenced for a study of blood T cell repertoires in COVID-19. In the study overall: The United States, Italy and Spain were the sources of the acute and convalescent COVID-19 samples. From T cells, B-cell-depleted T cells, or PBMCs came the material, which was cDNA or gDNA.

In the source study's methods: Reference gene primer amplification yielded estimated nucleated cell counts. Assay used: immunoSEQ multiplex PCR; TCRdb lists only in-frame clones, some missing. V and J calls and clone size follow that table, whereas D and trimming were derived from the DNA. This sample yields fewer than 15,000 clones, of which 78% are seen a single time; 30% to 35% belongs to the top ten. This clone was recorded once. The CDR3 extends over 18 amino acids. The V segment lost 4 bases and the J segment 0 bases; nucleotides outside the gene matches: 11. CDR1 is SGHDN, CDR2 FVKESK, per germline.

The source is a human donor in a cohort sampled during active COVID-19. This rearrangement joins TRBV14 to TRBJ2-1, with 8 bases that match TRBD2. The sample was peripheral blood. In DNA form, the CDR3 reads TGTGCCAGCAGCCGGTTTGATTTAGCGGGAAGCTCCTACAATGAGCAGTTCTTC. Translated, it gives CASSRFDLAGSSYNEQFF.